The clone carrying this T cell receptor beta chain appeared many times. Time point indicated: sample taken at primary tumor resection. Material for sequencing was whole RNA from tumor, nontumor lung or frozen PBMC, left unsorted. The length of the CDR3 is 16 residues. V shed 3 bases, J shed 4 bases, and the junction held 10 bases outside the gene matches. Via MiXCR, TCRdb re-called the 5' RACE reads, giving one row per CDR3 protein. The sample yields some 100,000 distinct CDR3 sequences, around 9% seen once. This sample stems from a study of spatial heterogeneity in lung cancer. The clonotype comes from a male donor with early-stage non-small cell lung cancer. Sequencing was performed on PBMCs, taken at surgery. The chain carries TRBV23-1 and TRBJ2-3; 7 positions agree with TRBD1. TRBV23-1 is identified as an open reading frame with a role that is uncertain. The CDR3 is CASSQPEQGRADTQYF. The CDR3 DNA reads as TGCGCCAGCAGTCAGCCGGAACAGGGGAGAGCAGATACGCAGTATTTT.